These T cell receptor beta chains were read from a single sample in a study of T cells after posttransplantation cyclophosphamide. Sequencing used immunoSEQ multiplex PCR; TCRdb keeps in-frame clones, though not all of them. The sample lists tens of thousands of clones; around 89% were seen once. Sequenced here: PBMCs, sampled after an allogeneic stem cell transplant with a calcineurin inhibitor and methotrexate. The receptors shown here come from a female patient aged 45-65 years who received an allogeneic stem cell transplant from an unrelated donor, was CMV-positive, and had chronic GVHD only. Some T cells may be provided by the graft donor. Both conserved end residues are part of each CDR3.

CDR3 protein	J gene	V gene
CASRRRGGNTIYF	TRBJ1-3	TRBV28
CASSKGTSGLYEQYF	TRBJ2-7	TRBV6-5
CASSLARGSGNNEQFF	TRBJ2-1	TRBV5-4
CSARDLSAQHF	TRBJ1-5	TRBV20-1
CASSWRGGSYEQYF	TRBJ2-7	TRBV5-6
CATSRRGYEQFF	TRBJ2-1	TRBV15
CASSVGPQISTGLAKNIQYF	TRBJ2-4	TRBV9
CASSARVRYGYTF	TRBJ1-2	TRBV5-6
CASRVTGPSYEQYF	TRBJ2-7	TRBV28
CATSRERRPSGSGGELFF	TRBJ2-2	TRBV15
CASSLAGQANTGELFF	TRBJ2-2	TRBV7-6
CASSSAGQVLAGELFF	TRBJ2-2	TRBV7-9
CASSAGYEQYF	TRBJ2-7	TRBV5-4
CASSEFGGSYEQYF	TRBJ2-7	TRBV5-1
CARSFGGNQPQHF	TRBJ1-5	TRBV13
CASRATGTDYGYTF	TRBJ1-2	TRBV28
CASFRENNEKLFF	TRBJ1-4	TRBV7-3
CASSQVASAGLHEQFF	TRBJ2-1	TRBV4-1
CASSQRRQEENTIYF	TRBJ1-3	TRBV4-1
CASSLGGAGEQYF	TRBJ2-5	TRBV7-2
CASSLAFYEQYF	TRBJ2-7	TRBV28
CASSQVRDSSYEQYF	TRBJ2-7	TRBV4-1
CAISSGTSPYEQYF	TRBJ2-7	TRBV10-3
CASSLRGSYEQYF	TRBJ2-7	TRBV5-4
CASSPPGGSSDTQYF	TRBJ2-3	TRBV18
CASSQDPTAGVVLETQYF	TRBJ2-5	TRBV4-3
CAVTWDSDIEKLFF	TRBJ1-4	TRBV30
CAWSYSGNVEQYF	TRBJ2-7	TRBV30
CASRTTSGEQYF	TRBJ2-7	TRBV6-5
CASSPLTSGSSQETQYF	TRBJ2-5	TRBV4-3
CATSREELAGGYNEQFF	TRBJ2-1	TRBV15